This entry concerns a single TCR beta chain. The study profiled TCR beta VDJ and CDR3 using genomic DNA as template. In TCRdb, the reads were re-called with MiXCR into one record per CDR3 protein. The data contain under 250,000 distinct CDR3 sequences, 47% of them singletons. Trimming pared 1 base from V and 2 bases from J, leaving 9 bases between. The CDR3 totals 15 residues. The V gene's germline CDR1 is SGHTA and CDR2 FQGNSA. The sample comes from a study of CD8+CD57+ T cells in acquired aplastic anemia. Across the whole study: Sorted CD4+ and CD8+ cell DNA averaged roughly 3.2 ug.

It was patients with CD8+CD57+ cell expansion by flow cytometry who were chosen for sequencing. Patients had undergone no therapy by the time their blood was sampled. The clonotype was recovered from a human donor with aplastic anemia. Sequenced input: sorted CD4+, CD8+, or CD8+CD57+ T cells (not recorded which) from PBMCs. The chain combines TRBV7-2 with TRBJ1-3; D is possibly TRBD1 (6 bases). CDR3 nucleotide sequence: TGTGCCAGCAGCTTAGATGGGGGGCCTGGAAACACCATATATTTT. Translated: CASSLDGGPGNTIYF.